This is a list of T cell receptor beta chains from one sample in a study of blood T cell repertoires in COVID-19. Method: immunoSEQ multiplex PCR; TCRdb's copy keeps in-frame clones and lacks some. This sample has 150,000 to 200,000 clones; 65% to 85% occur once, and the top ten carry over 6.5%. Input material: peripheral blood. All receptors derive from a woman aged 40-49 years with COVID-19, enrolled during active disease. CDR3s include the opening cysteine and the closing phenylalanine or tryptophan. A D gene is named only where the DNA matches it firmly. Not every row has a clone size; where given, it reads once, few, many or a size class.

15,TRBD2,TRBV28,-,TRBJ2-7,CASSISASGSYEQYF,TGTGCCAGCAGTATTTCGGCTAGCGGGAGTTACGAGCAGTACTTC
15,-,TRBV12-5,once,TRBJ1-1,CASGLLRGSGTEAFF,TGTGCTAGTGGTTTGTTGCGGGGAAGTGGGACTGAAGCTTTCTTT
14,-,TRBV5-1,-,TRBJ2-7,CASSFEASLYEQYF,TGCGCCAGCAGCTTCGAAGCGAGCCTCTACGAGCAGTACTTC
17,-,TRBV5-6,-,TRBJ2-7,CASSLGETRLVAREQYF,TGTGCCAGCAGCCTGGGTGAAACGCGTTTGGTAGCGAGGGAGCAGTACTTC
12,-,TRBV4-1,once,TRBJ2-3,CASSQEGGTQYF,TGCGCCAGCAGCCAAGAGGGGGGTACGCAGTATTTT
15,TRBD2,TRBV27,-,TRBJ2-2,CASSVLAGHTGELFF,TGTGCCAGCAGCGTCCTAGCGGGACACACCGGGGAGCTGTTTTTT
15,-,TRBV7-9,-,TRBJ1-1,CASTLWMGASTEAFF,TGTGCCAGCACCCTATGGATGGGGGCTAGCACTGAAGCTTTCTTT
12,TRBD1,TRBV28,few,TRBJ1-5,CASQGAGQPQHF,TGTGCCAGCCAGGGGGCGGGGCAGCCCCAGCATTTT
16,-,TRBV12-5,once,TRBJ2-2,CASGLARDFYTGELFF,TGTGCTAGTGGTTTGGCCCGGGACTTTTACACCGGGGAGCTGTTTTTT
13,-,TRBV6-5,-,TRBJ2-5,CASSMGLGETQYF,TGTGCCAGCAGTATGGGGCTGGGAGAGACCCAGTACTTC
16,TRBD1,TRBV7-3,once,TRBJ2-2,CASSSSGTGGGGELFF,TGTGCCAGCAGCTCCTCCGGGACAGGGGGGGGCGGGGAGCTGTTTTTT
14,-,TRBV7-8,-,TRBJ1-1,CASSVGVGNTEAFF,TGTGCCAGCAGCGTGGGAGTCGGGAACACTGAAGCTTTCTTT
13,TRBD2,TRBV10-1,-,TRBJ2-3,CASGTSGLDTQYF,TGCGCCAGCGGGACTAGCGGCCTAGATACGCAGTATTTT
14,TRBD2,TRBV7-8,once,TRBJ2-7,CASRALAGAYEQYF,TGTGCCAGCAGAGCCCTAGCGGGGGCCTACGAGCAGTACTTC
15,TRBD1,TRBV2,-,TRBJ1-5,CASRAMTGGNQPQHF,TGTGCCAGCAGGGCTATGACAGGGGGCAATCAGCCCCAGCATTTT
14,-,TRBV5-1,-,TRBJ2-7,CASSSVTGRDEQYF,TGCGCCAGCAGCTCCGTGACAGGAAGGGACGAGCAGTACTTC
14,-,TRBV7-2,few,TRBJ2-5,CASSTGSRGETQYF,TGTGCCAGCAGCACTGGCAGCCGGGGAGAGACCCAGTACTTC
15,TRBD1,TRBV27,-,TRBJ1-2,CASMVRGGGNYGYTF,TGTGCCAGCATGGTTCGAGGGGGCGGAAACTATGGCTACACCTTC
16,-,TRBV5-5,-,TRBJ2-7,CASSDSRQSGGREQYF,TGTGCCAGCAGCGATTCGAGACAGTCCGGGGGTCGCGAGCAGTACTTC
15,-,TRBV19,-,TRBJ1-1,CASSPNGITTTEAFF,TGTGCCAGTAGCCCCAACGGGATCACCACCACTGAAGCTTTCTTT
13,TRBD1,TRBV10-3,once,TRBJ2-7,CAIRGQGAYEQYF,TGTGCCATCAGAGGACAGGGGGCGTACGAGCAGTACTTC
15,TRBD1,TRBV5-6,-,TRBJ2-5,CASSLEGDRAETQYF,TGTGCCAGCAGCTTGGAGGGGGACAGGGCGGAGACCCAGTACTTC